The subject of this entry is one T cell receptor beta chain. Noted treatment: randomized to nivolumab then ipilimumab (arm A) or the reverse (arm B). This entry belongs to a study of sequential checkpoint blockade in melanoma. In the study overall: After both sequences, patients received maintenance nivolumab. Some 90 pretreatment tumor DNA samples were TCRβ immunosequenced.

CDR3 size: 11 residues. The germline CDR1 and CDR2 sequences are SGHDN and FVKESK. Trimming pared 6 bases from V and 2 bases from J, leaving 5 bases between. TCRdb keeps only in-frame clones here, not all; method: immunoSEQ multiplex PCR. The table records 6,500 to 8,000 clones, about 28% of them present only once. This sample comprised tumor tissue (inferred from file names), obtained from a patient given nivolumab and ipilimumab in sequence. This sequence joins TRBV14 and TRBJ2-7, with no clear D. The sequence derives from a human donor with melanoma. The CDR3 bases are TGTGCCAGCAGTCCTCCCTACGAGCAGTACTTC. Amino acids: CASSPPYEQYF.